This record concerns one T cell receptor beta chain sequence. The antigen it recognizes is unknown. Per-base qualities were not stored, and no clone one base away is much larger. The data stem from a study of graft-versus-host responses after intestinal transplantation (dated by TCRdb to 2020 to 2022). In the study overall: The transplants that recipients got were multivisceral, liver-intestinal, or isolated intestinal. Every recipient was given anti-thymocyte globulin induction, then maintenance tacrolimus and steroids for around three years. Bulk TCR-beta CDR3 sequencing was used to track graft-versus-host and host-versus-graft alloreactive T cell clones in the graft, circulation and bone marrow after intestinal transplantation. Alloreactive clones were identified by sequencing pre-transplant mixed lymphocyte reaction products and comparing them with unstimulated pre-transplant donor and recipient T cells. Of the 20 to 25 intestinal transplant recipients enrolled in the cohort, one of whom was a retransplant, a few patients without pretransplant specimens were excluded. Donor T cell macrochimerism was defined as a peak of at least 4% donor T cells among recipient peripheral blood mononuclear cells. Samples from a few later patients were sequenced in-house on an Illumina MiSeq with MiXCR processing rather than by the commercial service. Results the study describes overall, beyond this receptor: GvH clones were detected in recipient bone marrow, and some of these GvH clones were observed earlier in ileal mucosa or blood, consistent with an intestinal mucosal origin. The conclusions were limited by the relatively low number and heterogeneity of the intestinal transplant patients. Early after transplant, declines in HvG clones were associated with peak levels of circulating GvH clones. Patients with donor T cell macrochimerism had high GvH to HvG T cell clonal ratios in their allografts.

The library was prepared using the immunoSEQ multiplex PCR assay. For most patients, genomic DNA was isolated with the Qiagen DNeasy Blood and Tissue Kit and shipped frozen to Adaptive Biotechnologies for TCR sequencing. High-throughput TCR-beta CDR3 sequencing of genomic DNA from most patients was performed by Adaptive Biotechnologies. The study's own analysis went as follows. Adaptive's ImmunoSEQ software supplied the TCR sequencing data for approximately 18 patients, while MiXCR and VDJtools were used to process a few other patients. To correct CD4 versus CD8 sorting errors, sequences present in both subsets at a frequency ratio below 5:1 were removed. CDR3 nucleotide sequences shared between donor and recipient were removed because their origin could not be assigned. To be classed as alloreactive, a clone needed at least 2-fold expansion over unstimulated cells and a minimum CFSE-low frequency of 0.002% (template counts) or 0.001% (read counts). Mappable clones were those detected in sequenced pre-transplant spleen, lymph node, or MLR CFSE-low populations of the donor or recipient. Cumulative frequency of alloreactive clones was calculated as a percentage of all sequences weighted by copy number. Held by TCRdb, this immuneACCESS table contains in-frame sequences only and omits some clones. Under half of the omission traces to an unresolved V gene where checked; the cause of the rest is unknown. That table gives V, J and clone size, and the DNA gave D and trimming. The sample yields under 95,000 clones; about 87% were counted once. The ten largest account for around 0.27% of the sample.

According to the study, the label for this sample's time point signals: cells obtained before transplantation from donor or recipient. CD3+CD4+ and CD3+CD8+ populations were FACS-sorted from unstimulated pre-transplant donor and recipient cells taken from spleen or lymph nodes. Sequencing was performed on unstimulated CD4+ T cells sorted from spleen or lymph node cells, taken before transplant. The receptor comes from a human donor who was the organ donor for an intestinal transplant.

Here is the DNA: TGTGCCAGCAGTGACCCATGGCAGGGCGGAACTGAAGCTTTCTTT. Translation gives CASSDPWQGGTEAFF. The chain links TRBV6-4 with TRBJ1-1, with TRBD1 as a weak D call on 5 bases. According to the germline V gene, CDR1 reads MRHNA and CDR2 reads SNTAGT. Spanning cysteine to phenylalanine, the CDR3 consists of 15 amino acids. Only CDR3 DNA is held: 45 bases, read in frame from base 1. Cut back by 2 bases and 5 bases, the V and J ends lie 15 bases apart.